This T cell receptor (beta chain) came from a study of T-cell reconstitution after alpha-beta-depleted transplantation in children. General study findings and limits: Diversity of TCRbeta at day 60 was high in some patients, arising from surviving recipient T cells and thymic progenitors. Expanded graft clones, several hundred of them, were reportedly the source of alpha-beta T cells about two months after transplant.

Unique molecular identifiers were used in preparing the TCRbeta library. TCRdb reprocessed the PCR reads with MiXCR, giving one entry per CDR3 protein. The repertoire consists of approximately 800,000 distinct CDR3 sequences, with around 15% occurring once and the leading ten covering approximately 5%. A note on this clonotype: As yet, its antigen is unknown.

Unmatched junction bases numbered 9, after V lost 4 bases and J lost 9 bases. CDR1 MNHNS and CDR2 SASEGT come from the germline V gene. This CDR3 is built from 14 residues. The V and J genes are TRBV6-1 and TRBJ2-1, with 7 positions matching TRBD1. The sample here was PBMCs, mostly from graft donor cells, taken 360 days after TCRalphabeta/CD19-depleted stem cell transplant. This TCR came from a male patient younger than 18 who had a stem cell transplant for acute lymphoblastic leukemia, so the T cells may come from the graft donor. The CDR3 loop is CASSVNRGWVEQFF. Here the CDR3 DNA reads TGTGCCAGCAGTGTGAACAGGGGTTGGGTTGAGCAGTTCTTC.